Listed below are T cell receptor beta chains from one sample, sequenced in a study of glioma-infiltrating T cells after dendritic cell vaccination. Sequencing used immunoSEQ multiplex PCR; TCRdb keeps in-frame clones, though not all of them. The sample holds 98,000 or so clones; 65% to 85% are singletons and the top ten take roughly 5.9%. The source material was blood, sampled after dendritic cell vaccination. The source of these receptors is a human donor with glioblastoma. Both conserved end residues are part of each CDR3. Fields, in order: J gene, V gene, CDR3 protein.

J gene: TRBJ2-1
V gene: TRBV5-4
CDR3 protein: CASSLVGTGLAGGNEQFF

J gene: TRBJ2-2
V gene: TRBV6-1
CDR3 protein: CASSVGRSGELFF

J gene: TRBJ2-1
V gene: TRBV7-9
CDR3 protein: CASSQSGGSYNEQFF

J gene: TRBJ1-5
V gene: TRBV28
CDR3 protein: CASSLQGYQPQHF

J gene: TRBJ2-1
V gene: TRBV19
CDR3 protein: CASSILGGVTYNEQFF

J gene: TRBJ1-2
V gene: TRBV6-5
CDR3 protein: CASSYNEGTTNYGYTF

J gene: TRBJ2-3
V gene: TRBV7-6
CDR3 protein: CASSLESHLSGSTDTQYF

J gene: TRBJ2-1
V gene: TRBV19
CDR3 protein: CASREVSGRGYNEQFF

J gene: TRBJ2-1
V gene: TRBV18
CDR3 protein: CASSVGWDSNEQFF

J gene: TRBJ1-4
V gene: TRBV9
CDR3 protein: CASSARDRGNEKLFF

J gene: TRBJ1-2
V gene: TRBV12-5
CDR3 protein: CASGLVPAVHYGYTF

J gene: TRBJ1-5
V gene: TRBV5-8
CDR3 protein: CASSSLRGQGGQPQHF

J gene: TRBJ1-1
V gene: TRBV9
CDR3 protein: CASSVAGGLFHTEAFF

J gene: TRBJ2-4
V gene: TRBV5-8
CDR3 protein: CASSLNGKNIQYF

J gene: TRBJ1-4
V gene: TRBV27
CDR3 protein: CASSVRDREKLFF

J gene: TRBJ1-3
V gene: TRBV5-1
CDR3 protein: CASSLVSGNSGNTIYF

J gene: TRBJ2-7
V gene: TRBV5-1
CDR3 protein: CASSLLDQGGYEQYF

J gene: TRBJ1-2
V gene: TRBV7-2
CDR3 protein: CASSSQAGTGYGYTF

J gene: TRBJ2-1
V gene: TRBV5-1
CDR3 protein: CASSLVLQAYNEQFF

J gene: TRBJ1-1
V gene: TRBV4-1
CDR3 protein: CASSQEGARNTEAFF

J gene: TRBJ1-5
V gene: TRBV28
CDR3 protein: CASSLAGSNQPQHF

J gene: TRBJ2-1
V gene: TRBV4-1
CDR3 protein: CASSQAVLLAGGNEQFF

J gene: TRBJ2-2
V gene: TRBV6-5
CDR3 protein: CASRDSYNTGELFF

J gene: TRBJ2-7
V gene: TRBV2
CDR3 protein: CANSRDRGDEQYF

J gene: TRBJ2-7
V gene: TRBV28
CDR3 protein: CASSRSGGSYEQYF

J gene: TRBJ1-1
V gene: TRBV4-1
CDR3 protein: CASSQPGLRTNTEAFF

J gene: TRBJ2-3
V gene: TRBV21-1
CDR3 protein: CASSNLERGGHLSTDTQYF